This note documents a single T cell receptor beta chain sequence. The CDR3 length is 13 residues. The junction had 2 bases not matched to a gene; V was cut back by 4 bases and J by 6 bases. Germline V lookup: CDR1 MGHRA, CDR2 YSYEKL. Seattle enrolled patients during active infection and tracked them longitudinally. This sample stems from a study of blood T cell repertoires in COVID-19. Study-level background: COVID-19 samples from acute and convalescent phases originated in the United States, Italy and Spain.

TCRdb's table, derived via immunoSEQ multiplex PCR, lists solely in-frame clones and lacks some. The profile shows fewer than 200,000 clones, about four fifths of them singletons. The chain employs TRBV4-1 and TRBJ1-2; 10 bases agree with TRBD1. The TCR was taken from a woman over 75 with COVID-19, enrolled during active disease. The specimen sequenced was peripheral blood. CDR3 DNA: TGCGCCAGCAGCCTGACAGGGGGCCATGGCTACACCTTC. It translates to CASSLTGGHGYTF.